Reported below is one T cell receptor (beta chain). The antigen remains undetermined. A clone one base away is much larger, so this may be a read error. Individual cDNA molecules each received unique molecular identifiers attached to them. TCRdb re-called the 5' RACE reads through MiXCR, storing one row per CDR3 protein. The repertoire holds roughly 18,000 distinct CDR3 sequences, more than 5% seen once, with roughly 6.3% in the top ten. The record originates from a study of early T cells in non-severe SARS-CoV-2 infection. Study information: Chains from this unsorted whole-blood bulk RNA could not be paired.

The CDR3 consists of 11 residues. CDR1 ENHRY and CDR2 SYGVKD come from the germline V gene. Findings and caveats of the study: The VDJdb matching leaned toward anti-spike CD8 responses and overlooked private and CD4 specificities.

This chain uses TRBV10-3 with TRBJ2-7; D not resolved. The TCR was taken from an adult who was a healthcare worker with PCR-confirmed SARS-CoV-2 infection or an uninfected control (not recorded which). Sequencing input: whole blood. CDR3 protein: CAISAEYGQYF. The DNA for the CDR3 is TGTGCCATCAGTGCAGAGTACGGGCAGTACTTC.